One sample yielded the 7 T cell receptor beta chains listed below, sequenced in a study of T cell responses to AZD1222 COVID-19 vaccine. Sequencing used immunoSEQ multiplex PCR; TCRdb keeps in-frame clones, though not all of them. Of under 140,000 clones in the sample, 85% to 95% were seen once. The sequencing here drew on peripheral blood, taken on day 0 of AZD1222 vaccination. Receptor source: an adult in good health.

Regarding this clone: No conserved phenylalanine or tryptophan ends this CDR3, so it is likely a read error. It is unclear where the CDR3 begins or ends on the DNA, so no DNA is shown, and the CDR3 is as TCRdb lists it. This chain's CDR3 is CAWIGEKGIWV. The gene calls are TRBV30 and TRBJ1-1. The CDR3 is 11 residues long, counting both termini. Germline V lookup: CDR1 GTSNPN, CDR2 SVGIG (reference sequence).

V is TRBV5-1 and J is TRBJ2-7, with D perhaps assigned TRBD1 or TRBD2 (6 bases each). The germline V gene encodes CDR1 SGHRS and CDR2 YFSETQ. V lost 5 bases and J 5 bases, leaving 20 bases between the germline ends. The CDR3 totals 15 residues. In nucleotides, the CDR3 is TGCGCCAGCAGGGAGGGTTACAGGGAAGAGAACGAGCAGTACTTC. It yields the protein CASREGYREENEQYF. Combining the CDR3 with reference TRBV5-1 and TRBJ2-7 gives the whole variable domain KAGVTQTPRYLIKTRGQQVTLSCSPISGHRSVSWYQQTPGQGLQFLFEYFSETQRNKGNFPGRFSGRQFSNSRSEMNVSTLELGDSALYLCASREGYREENEQYFGPGTRLTVT.

This clone came up once. The J gene is TRBJ1-5, the V gene TRBV6-1, with a weak D call TRBD1 (5 bases). The germline CDR1 and CDR2 sequences are MNHNS and SASEGT. The germline V and J ends were trimmed by 7 bases and 7 bases, with 20 bases remaining between them. This CDR3 has 15 residues. DNA of the CDR3: TGTGCCAGCACAAAAGGGGCAGGATTATTCCAGCCCCAGCATTTT. Its translation is CASTKGAGLFQPQHF.

This rearrangement joins TRBV7-3 to TRBJ2-1; 7 positions agree with TRBD2. There are 14 residues in the CDR3. V shed 7 bases and J 9 bases; nucleotides not matched to a gene: 12. Per the germline V gene, CDR1 is SGHTA and CDR2 is FQGTGA. As DNA, the CDR3 is TGTGCCAGCATCAGAAGCGGGGAAATCACTGAGCAGTTCTTC. Translation gives CASIRSGEITEQFF.

DNA of the CDR3: TGTGCCAGCAGCCAGGCTAGCGGGGATAGGTACGAGCAGTACTTC. Translation: CASSQASGDRYEQYF. The chain links TRBV3-1 (or the pseudogene TRBV3-2) to TRBJ2-7; 9 bases align to TRBD2. With V trimmed by 3 bases and J by 4 bases, 7 bases remained unmatched. Germline CDR1 is LGHDT and CDR2 is YNNKEL (reference sequence). This CDR3 has 15 amino acids.

This sequence joins TRBV28 and TRBJ1-1, with D maybe TRBD1 (5 bases). The CDR3 consists of 14 residues. Germline V gives CDR1 MDHEN, CDR2 SYDVKM. Trimming removed 5 bases at V and 7 bases at J, with 17 bases between. CDR3 nucleotides: TGTGCCAGCAGTACCTGGTTTGGGAGGGGTGAAGCTTTCTTT. This gives the protein CASSTWFGRGEAFF.

The chain links TRBV3-1 (or the pseudogene TRBV3-2) to TRBJ1-1; D uncertain. The CDR3 is 14 amino acids. Germline V gives CDR1 LGHDT, CDR2 YNNKEL (reference sequence). The V end lost 6 bases, the J end lost 0 bases, and 11 bases lay between the germline ends. CDR3 sequence reads: CASRPQIMNTEAFF. CDR3 bases: TGTGCCAGCAGACCCCAGATTATGAACACTGAAGCTTTCTTT.